The clone carrying this T cell receptor (beta chain) was seen at least ten times. This specimen belongs to a study of regulatory T cells in long-lasting Graves disease. Time point of the sample: persistent/refractory GD, antithyroid drugs over 5 years with positive TRAb. The TCR library was made from RNA that had been extracted from PBMCs in TRIzol. Looked up from germline, CDR1 is MNHNS and CDR2 is SASEGT. V lost 5 bases and J lost 0; bases outside the gene matches: 4. This CDR3 comprises 14 residues. iRepertoire HTBI primers and Arm-PCR of CDR3 regions built TCR beta libraries. TCRdb processed the multiplex PCR reads anew with MiXCR; each CDR3 protein has one entry. The sample contains around 460,000 distinct CDR3 sequences, roughly 21% of which appear only once.

This receptor was taken from a female donor with Graves disease. V gene TRBV6-1 combines with J gene TRBJ2-7, with 7 positions matching TRBD2. Sequencing was performed on peripheral blood mononuclear cells (PBMCs), taken when the disease was refractory, from a patient treated with antithyroid drugs. The CDR3 sequence is CASSPGTNSYEQYF. The CDR3 DNA sequence: TGTGCCAGCAGTCCCGGGACTAACTCCTACGAGCAGTACTTC.